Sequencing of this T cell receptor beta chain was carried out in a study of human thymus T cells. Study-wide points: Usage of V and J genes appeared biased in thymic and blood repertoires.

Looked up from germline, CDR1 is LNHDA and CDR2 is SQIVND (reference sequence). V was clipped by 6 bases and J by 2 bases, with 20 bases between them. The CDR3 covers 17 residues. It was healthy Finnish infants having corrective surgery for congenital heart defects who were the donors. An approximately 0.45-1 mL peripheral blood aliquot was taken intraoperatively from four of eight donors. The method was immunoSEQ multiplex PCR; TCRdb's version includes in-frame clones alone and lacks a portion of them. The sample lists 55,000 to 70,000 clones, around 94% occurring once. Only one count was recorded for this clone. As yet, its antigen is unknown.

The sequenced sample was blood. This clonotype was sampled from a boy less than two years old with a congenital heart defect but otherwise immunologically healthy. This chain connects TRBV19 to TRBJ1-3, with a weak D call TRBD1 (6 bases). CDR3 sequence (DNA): TGTGCCAGTAGATCGACACCGGTCGGACAGACTGGAAACACCATATATTTT. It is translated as CASRSTPVGQTGNTIYF.